This is a list of T cell receptor beta chains from one sample in a study of T cells of healthy individuals. TCRdb redid the calling of the 5' RACE reads with MiXCR, one entry per CDR3 protein. The sample carries about 63,000 distinct CDR3 sequences, 15% to 20% recorded once. These receptor sequences come from a human donor in good health. The CDR3 runs from the conserved cysteine through the conserved F or W. Fields, in order: D gene, J gene, clone size, V gene, CDR3 protein, CDR3 DNA. A D gene is named only where the DNA matches it firmly. Clone size appears in some rows only: once, few, many, or a class for an expanded clone.

NA TRBJ2-1 many TRBV9 CASSVVVQGIYNEQFF TGTGCCAGCAGCGTAGTGGTACAGGGCATATACAATGAGCAGTTCTTC
TRBD2 TRBJ2-5 NA TRBV12-3/TRBV12-4 CASSIAGGQETQYF TGTGCCAGCAGTATAGCGGGGGGGCAAGAGACCCAGTACTTC
NA TRBJ2-1 NA TRBV5-1 CASSFVAPVGNNEQFF TGCGCCAGCAGCTTTGTAGCGCCTGTTGGGAATAATGAGCAGTTCTTC
TRBD2 TRBJ2-7 NA TRBV28 CASSFYGRASYEQYF TGTGCCAGCAGTTTCTACGGGAGGGCCTCCTACGAGCAGTACTTC
NA TRBJ2-7 many TRBV6-4 CASSLSPDMTYEQYF TGTGCCAGCAGTCTAAGTCCCGACATGACCTACGAGCAGTACTTC
NA TRBJ1-2 few TRBV7-2 CASSFQGWGYTF TGTGCCAGCAGCTTCCAGGGTTGGGGCTACACCTTC
TRBD2 TRBJ2-1 few TRBV24-1 CATSGFSGMSSYNEQFF TGTGCCACCAGTGGGTTTAGCGGGATGAGCTCCTACAATGAGCAGTTCTTC
NA TRBJ2-7 few TRBV6-2/TRBV6-3 CASKSVGYEQYF TGTGCCAGCAAATCGGTGGGCTACGAGCAGTACTTC
NA TRBJ1-6 many TRBV23-1 CASYLGRPLHF TGCGCCTCATATCTGGGACGGCCCCTCCACTTT
NA TRBJ2-7 NA TRBV20-1 CSARVAGNSYEQYF TGCAGTGCTAGAGTTGCGGGGAACTCCTACGAGCAGTACTTC
TRBD1 TRBJ2-5 NA TRBV12-3/TRBV12-4 CASSLRQGSGVETQYF TGTGCCAGCAGTCTAAGACAGGGGTCGGGGGTAGAGACCCAGTACTTC
NA TRBJ2-7 NA TRBV4-3 CASSQDPGDTEYF TGCGCCAGCAGCCAAGACCCAGGAGACACGGAATACTTC
NA TRBJ1-1 many TRBV5-1 CASSLGGQGEAFF TGCGCCAGCAGCTTGGGGGGGCAGGGTGAAGCTTTCTTT
NA TRBJ2-5 few TRBV25-1 CASSESGRGQQETQYF TGTGCCAGCAGTGAGTCGGGGCGGGGACAACAAGAGACCCAGTACTTC
TRBD2 TRBJ2-7 few TRBV27 CASRGRESAYEQYF TGTGCCAGCAGGGGGCGGGAGTCGGCCTACGAGCAGTACTTC
NA TRBJ1-1 many TRBV29-1 CSVEVSGTSNTEAFF TGCAGCGTTGAAGTTAGCGGGACATCGAACACTGAAGCTTTCTTT
TRBD2 TRBJ2-5 few TRBV7-9 CASSSERGGRETQYF TGTGCCAGCAGCTCGGAGCGGGGGGGAAGGGAGACCCAGTACTTC
NA TRBJ2-1 many TRBV6-1 CASTRTGWVVKRGPFNEQFF TGTGCCAGCACCCGGACAGGGTGGGTAGTTAAGCGGGGACCCTTCAATGAGCAGTTCTTC
NA TRBJ1-4 many TRBV4-1 CASSPAPPGAGNEKLFF TGCGCCAGCAGCCCGGCGCCGCCGGGAGCGGGAAATGAAAAACTGTTTTTT
NA TRBJ2-3 few TRBV24-1 CATRAGGRTDTQYF TGTGCCACCAGAGCCGGGGGACGCACAGATACGCAGTATTTT
TRBD2 TRBJ2-1 many TRBV6-5 CASSYSKLAGAPGEQFF TGTGCCAGCAGTTACTCGAAGCTAGCGGGAGCTCCCGGTGAGCAGTTCTTC
TRBD1 TRBJ2-7 few TRBV27 CASSPWDSSYEQYF TGTGCCAGCAGTCCCTGGGACAGTTCCTACGAGCAGTACTTC
TRBD2 TRBJ2-1 NA TRBV11-2 CASSLGSGLAGGPNEQFF TGTGCCAGCAGCTTAGGTTCCGGCCTAGCGGGGGGGCCAAATGAGCAGTTCTTC
TRBD1 TRBJ2-5 few TRBV4-3 CASGLNRGKTQYF TGCGCCAGCGGATTGAACAGGGGCAAGACCCAGTACTTC
TRBD1 TRBJ1-5 many TRBV20-1 CSPLVLQGDQPQHF TGCAGCCCCTTAGTCCTACAGGGGGATCAGCCCCAGCATTTT
NA TRBJ1-5 many TRBV20-1 CSARGARNQPQHF TGCAGTGCTAGAGGGGCTCGCAATCAGCCCCAGCATTTT
NA TRBJ1-4 NA TRBV27 CASNGTNEKLFF TGTGCCAGCAATGGAACTAATGAAAAACTGTTTTTT
NA TRBJ2-6 NA TRBV5-4 CASSLGSGSGANVLTF TGTGCCAGCAGCTTGGGAAGCGGCTCTGGGGCCAACGTCCTGACTTTC
NA TRBJ1-1 many TRBV28 CASQSLLFWQGELEAFF TGTGCCAGCCAAAGTTTACTATTCTGGCAGGGAGAACTTGAAGCTTTCTTT
NA TRBJ2-3 NA TRBV7-2 CASSLWASATDTQYF TGTGCCAGCAGCTTATGGGCTAGCGCCACAGATACGCAGTATTTT
TRBD2 TRBJ2-3 many TRBV5-1 CASMTSGATDTQYF TGCGCCAGCATGACTAGCGGGGCGACAGATACGCAGTATTTT
TRBD1 TRBJ2-1 NA TRBV11-2 CASTELIGGQEQFF TGTGCCAGCACCGAACTTATAGGGGGCCAAGAGCAGTTCTTC
NA TRBJ1-3 many TRBV12-3/TRBV12-4 CASSSGFFSGNTIYF TGTGCCAGCAGTTCGGGATTCTTCTCTGGAAACACCATATATTTT
TRBD2 TRBJ2-1 few TRBV28 CASRTSGYNEQFF TGTGCTTCTAGGACTAGCGGATACAATGAGCAGTTCTTC
NA TRBJ1-1 NA TRBV6-5 CASSYDQVGKTEAFF TGTGCCAGCAGTTACGATCAGGTGGGGAAGACTGAAGCTTTCTTT